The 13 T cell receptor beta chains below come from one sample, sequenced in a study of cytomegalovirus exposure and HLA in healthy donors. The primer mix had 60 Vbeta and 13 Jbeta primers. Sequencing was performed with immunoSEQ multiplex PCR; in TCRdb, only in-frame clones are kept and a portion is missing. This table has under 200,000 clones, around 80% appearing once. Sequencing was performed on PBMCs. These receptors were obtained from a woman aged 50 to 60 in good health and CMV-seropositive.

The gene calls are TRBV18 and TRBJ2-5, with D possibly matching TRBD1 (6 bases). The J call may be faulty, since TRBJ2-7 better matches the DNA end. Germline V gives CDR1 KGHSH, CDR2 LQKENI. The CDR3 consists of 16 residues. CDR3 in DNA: TGTGCCAGCTCACCACTAGCAGGGGCGTACAACTACGAGCAGTACTTC. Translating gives CASSPLAGAYNYEQYF.

The CDR3 DNA follows: TGTGCCAGCAGCTCACCCGCAGGGGGCAGAAGGCTCCCCAACGTCCTGACTTTC. It is translated as CASSSPAGGRRLPNVLTF. The chain links TRBV5-8 to TRBJ2-6, with 8 positions matching TRBD1. CDR3 size: 18 residues. V lost 3 bases, J lost 8 bases, and 16 bases stayed unmatched. CDR1 and CDR2 (germline): SGHTS, YDEGEE.

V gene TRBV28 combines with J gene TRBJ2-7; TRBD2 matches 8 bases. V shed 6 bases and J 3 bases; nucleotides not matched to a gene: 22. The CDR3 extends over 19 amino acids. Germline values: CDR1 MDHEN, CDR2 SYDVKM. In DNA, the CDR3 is TGTGCCAGCAGCTCCACCTTAAATAGCGGGACCCTTCTAAGCTACGAGCAGTACTTC. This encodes CASSSTLNSGTLLSYEQYF.

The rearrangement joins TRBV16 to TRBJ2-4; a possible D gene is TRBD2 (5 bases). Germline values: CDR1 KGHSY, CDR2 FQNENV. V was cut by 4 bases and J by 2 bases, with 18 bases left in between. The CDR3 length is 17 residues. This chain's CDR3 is CASSPLSRGTSKNIQYF. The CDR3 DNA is TGTGCCAGCAGCCCGCTCTCCCGGGGAACCTCCAAAAACATTCAGTACTTC.

The CDR3 DNA sequence: TGTGCCAGCGTGCCGACCTGGGGCGGCAAAGAGACCCAGTACTTC. Its protein product is CASVPTWGGKETQYF. V gene TRBV19 combines with J gene TRBJ2-5; D possibly corresponds to TRBD1 (5 bases). CDR3 length equals 15 residues. V was shortened by 9 bases and J by 3 bases, with 20 bases between the two germline ends. CDR1 LNHDA and CDR2 SQIVND come from the germline V gene (reference sequence).

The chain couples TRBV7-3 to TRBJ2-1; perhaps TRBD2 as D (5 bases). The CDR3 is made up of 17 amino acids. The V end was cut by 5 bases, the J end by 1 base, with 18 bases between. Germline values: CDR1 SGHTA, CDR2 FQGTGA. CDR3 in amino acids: CASSGYRRGLSYNEQFF. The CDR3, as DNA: TGTGCCAGCAGCGGCTATAGGCGCGGGCTATCCTACAATGAGCAGTTCTTC.

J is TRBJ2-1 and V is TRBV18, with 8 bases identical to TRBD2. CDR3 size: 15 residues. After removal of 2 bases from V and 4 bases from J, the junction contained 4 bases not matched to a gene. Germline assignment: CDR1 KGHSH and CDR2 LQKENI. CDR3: CASSPASGPYNEQFF. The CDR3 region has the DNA TGTGCCAGCTCACCAGCTAGCGGGCCGTACAATGAGCAGTTCTTC.

This CDR3 is CASSEGELSYNEQFF. The CDR3 DNA sequence: TGTGCCAGCAGTGAAGGAGAACTATCTTACAATGAGCAGTTCTTC. V usage is TRBV2 and J usage is TRBJ2-1; D call uncertain. Germline V gene lookup returns CDR1 SNHLY and CDR2 FYNNEI. There are 15 residues in the CDR3. The V and J ends lost 1 base and 4 bases respectively, with 11 bases between them.

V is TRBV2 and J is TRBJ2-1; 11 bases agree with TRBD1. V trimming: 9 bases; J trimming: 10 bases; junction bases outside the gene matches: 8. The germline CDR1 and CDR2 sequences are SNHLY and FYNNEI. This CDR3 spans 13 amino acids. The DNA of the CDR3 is TGTGCCAGGAGGGGACAGGGGGGTTGGGAGCAGTTCTTC. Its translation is CARRGQGGWEQFF.

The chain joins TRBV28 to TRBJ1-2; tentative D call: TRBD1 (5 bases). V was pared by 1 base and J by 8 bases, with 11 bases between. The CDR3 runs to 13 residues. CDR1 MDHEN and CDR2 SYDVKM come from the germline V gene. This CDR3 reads CASSLLGEGGYTF. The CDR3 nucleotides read TGTGCCAGCAGTTTATTAGGGGAGGGGGGCTACACCTTC.

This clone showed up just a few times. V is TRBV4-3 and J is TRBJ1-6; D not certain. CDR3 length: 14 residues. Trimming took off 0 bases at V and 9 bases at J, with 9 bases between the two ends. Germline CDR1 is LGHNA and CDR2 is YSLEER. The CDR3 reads CASSQDMTPSPLHF. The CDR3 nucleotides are TGCGCCAGCAGCCAAGATATGACACCTTCACCCCTCCACTTT.

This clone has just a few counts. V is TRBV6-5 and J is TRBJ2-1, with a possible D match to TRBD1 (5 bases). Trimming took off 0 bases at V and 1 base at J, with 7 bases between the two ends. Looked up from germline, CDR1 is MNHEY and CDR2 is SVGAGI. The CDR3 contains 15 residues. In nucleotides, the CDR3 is TGTGCCAGCAGTTACTCCCAGGGATCCTACAATGAGCAGTTCTTC. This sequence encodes CASSYSQGSYNEQFF.

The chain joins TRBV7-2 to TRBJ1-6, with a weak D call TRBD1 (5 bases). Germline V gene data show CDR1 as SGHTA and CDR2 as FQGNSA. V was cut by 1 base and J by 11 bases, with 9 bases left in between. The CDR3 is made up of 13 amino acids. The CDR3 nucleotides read TGTGCCAGCAGCTTAGGACAGAAACCACCCCTCCACTTT. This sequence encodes CASSLGQKPPLHF.